This T cell receptor (beta chain) was profiled in a study of cytomegalovirus exposure and HLA in healthy donors. V gave up 6 bases and J gave up 2 bases; unmatched junction bases: 4. This CDR3 spans 15 amino acids. Germline assignment: CDR1 MNHEY and CDR2 SVGAGI. TCRdb's copy holds only in-frame clones and misses some; the assay was immunoSEQ multiplex PCR. The data show approximately 140,000 clones, roughly nine tenths seen once. The receptor comes from a man aged 18 to 29 in good health and CMV-seronegative. Sequenced input: PBMCs. The chain combines TRBV6-5 with TRBJ2-5; 12 bases line up with TRBD2. CDR3 in amino acids: CASRKGTSGQETQYF. The CDR3 bases are TGTGCCAGCAGAAAAGGGACTAGCGGGCAAGAGACCCAGTACTTC.